This TCR beta chain was captured in a study of OX40 agonist ivuxolimab in advanced cancers. In the study overall: The study reported partial responses in three patients: one hepatocellular carcinoma, two cutaneous melanoma.

This clone was detected only once. This CDR3 region has 16 residues. Germline values: CDR1 SGHRS, CDR2 YFSETQ. V was pared by 4 bases and J by 0 bases, with 7 bases of the junction left unmatched. The method was immunoSEQ multiplex PCR; TCRdb's version includes in-frame clones alone and lacks a portion of them. The sample shows 75,000 to 80,000 clones, 80% to 90% of them seen only once. This receptor was taken from an adult with an advanced solid tumor such as melanoma, head and neck, liver or kidney cancer. Sequencing was performed on CD4+ or CD8+ T cells sorted from blood, taken in a trial of the OX40 agonist ivuxolimab. This chain links TRBV5-1 with TRBJ1-3, with 7 bases aligning to TRBD1. The CDR3 region is CASSPVQGSSGNTIYF. CDR3 nucleotides: TGCGCCAGCAGCCCGGTACAGGGGAGCTCTGGAAACACCATATATTTT.